The 9 T cell receptor beta chains presented below share a single source sample, sequenced in a study of T cell changes during pregnancy in multiple sclerosis. Libraries were prepared by immunoSEQ multiplex PCR; TCRdb keeps only in-frame clonotypes and omits some of them. Found here are approximately 94,000 clones, roughly 90% of them singletons; the top ten hold more than 1.5%. The sequencing used peripheral blood, collected after pregnancy. These receptors all stem from a female donor with multiple sclerosis, enrolled in a pregnancy study.

The CDR3 DNA sequence: TGTGCCAGTAGTTCAGGGCGACTAGCGGGGGACGAGCAGTACTTC. This encodes CASSSGRLAGDEQYF. The gene calls are TRBV19 and TRBJ2-7; 12 bases align to TRBD2. Germline V gene sequence: CDR1 LNHDA, CDR2 SQIVND (reference sequence). With 5 bases clipped from V and 5 bases from J, the junction kept 7 bases outside the gene matches. CDR3 length equals 15 residues.

The chain couples TRBV6-1 to TRBJ1-1; D uncertain. The CDR3 totals 13 residues. V was clipped by 8 bases and J by 0 bases, with 10 bases between them. Looked up from germline, CDR1 is MNHNS and CDR2 is SASEGT. The CDR3 DNA is TGTGCCAGCCTTTTTTTCTTGAACACTGAAGCTTTCTTT. It encodes CASLFFLNTEAFF.

The chain joins TRBV5-5 to TRBJ2-7; D unclear. Looked up from germline, CDR1 is SGHKS and CDR2 is YYEKEE (reference sequence). Trimming took 0 bases from V and 1 from J, leaving 11 bases between them. The CDR3 has 15 amino acids. CDR3: CASSLEPRVSYEQYF. DNA for the CDR3: TGTGCCAGCAGCTTGGAGCCTCGGGTGTCCTACGAGCAGTACTTC.

This clone has only one observation. One junction end does not reproduce the germline sequence, and a read error may be involved. The chain has TRBV7-7 and TRBJ2-1; D possibly corresponds to TRBD2 (5 bases). Germline V gives CDR1 SSHAT, CDR2 FNYEAQ (reference sequence). This CDR3 has 13 amino acids. CDR3 DNA sequence: TGTGCTAGCAGCTTAGGGCTAGCCAATGAGCAGTTCTTC. Translation: CASSLGLANEQFF.

The chain carries TRBV5-1 and TRBJ1-3; D gene ambiguous. The V gene's germline CDR1 is SGHRS and CDR2 YFSETQ. CDR3 length equals 14 residues. The V end was cut by 4 bases, the J end by 0 bases, with 8 bases between. CDR3 amino acids: CASSPQDSGNTIYF. For the CDR3, the DNA is TGCGCCAGCAGCCCGCAGGACTCTGGAAACACCATATATTTT.

This clone was recorded a few times. The chain combines TRBV7-9 with TRBJ2-1; D uncertain. Per the germline V gene, CDR1 is SEHNR and CDR2 is FQNEAQ (reference sequence). V dropped 5 bases and J dropped 0 bases, with 8 bases sitting between them. The CDR3 has 14 amino acids. In DNA, the CDR3 is TGTGCCAGCAGCGAAATTAGCTCCTACAATGAGCAGTTCTTC. Its protein is CASSEISSYNEQFF.

The chain couples TRBV19 to TRBJ1-1; 9 nucleotides line up with TRBD1. V shed 3 bases, J shed 6 bases, and the junction held 5 bases outside the gene matches. The CDR3 is 14 residues long. Germline V gives CDR1 LNHDA, CDR2 SQIVND (reference sequence). CDR3 nucleotides: TGTGCCAGTAGTATGGGACAGGGCGTCTCTGAAGCTTTCTTT. Protein product: CASSMGQGVSEAFF.

This clone was seen a few times. The rearrangement joins TRBV6-6 to TRBJ1-2; D unresolved. The CDR3 is 12 residues long. Germline V CDR1 and CDR2: MNHNY, SVGAGI (reference sequence). V gave up 10 bases and J gave up 1 base, with 10 bases separating them. Written as DNA, the CDR3 is TGTGCCACTGCCGAGGGTAACTATGGCTACACCTTC. This codes for CATAEGNYGYTF.

The V and J genes are TRBV12-5 and TRBJ1-1; tentative D call: TRBD1 (5 bases). The V gene's germline CDR1 is LGHNT and CDR2 FRNRAP. This CDR3 has 14 amino acids. V lost 2 bases, J lost 0 bases, and 7 bases lay in between. CDR3 loop: CASGLTDMNTEAFF. CDR3 nucleotides: TGTGCTAGTGGTTTGACGGACATGAACACTGAAGCTTTCTTT.